The 5 T cell receptor beta chains listed next were all sequenced from one sample in a study of T cells expressing NK-cell markers. TCRdb re-called the 5' RACE reads and catalogs CDR3 proteins one per entry, DNA excluded. The sample includes approximately 440,000 distinct CDR3 sequences. Sequencing was carried out using blood T cells: a sorted CD56 or NKG2C T cell subset, CD4+ or CD8+ T cells, or bulk PBMC T cells (not recorded which). These receptors were taken from a woman between 45 and 65 years old in good health.

The CDR3 here is CSVIRQPKNIQYF. This rearrangement joins TRBV29-1 to TRBJ2-4. The CDR3 covers 13 residues. Per germline, CDR1 SQVTM and CDR2 ANQGSEA.

The chain uses TRBV4-2 and TRBJ2-6; TCRdb designates TRBD1, a call that cannot be tested without DNA. There are 17 residues in the CDR3. CDR1 and CDR2 (germline): LGHNA, YNFKEQ. The CDR3 spells CASDSGQGTSGANVLTF.

The chain is built from TRBV6-5 and TRBJ2-1; there is no DNA to check the TCRdb D call of TRBD1. CDR3 size: 15 residues. The germline V gene encodes CDR1 MNHEY and CDR2 SVGAGI. Here the CDR3 reads CASSYEGGAYNEQFF.

The rearrangement uses TRBV7-6 and TRBJ1-4; absent DNA, TCRdb's TRBD1 call cannot be checked. The CDR3 covers 15 residues. Germline V gene sequence: CDR1 SGHVS, CDR2 FNYEAQ. The CDR3 sequence is CASSLGKQGDEKLFF. The variable domain in full, completed from reference TRBV7-6 and TRBJ1-4, reads GAGVSQSPRYKVTKRGQDVALRCDPISGHVSLYWYRQALGQGPEFLTYFNYEAQQDKSGLPNDRFSAERPEGSISTLTIQRTEQRDSAMYRCASSLGKQGDEKLFFGSGTQLSVL.

V usage is TRBV29-1 and J usage is TRBJ2-5. CDR1 is SQVTM and CDR2 is ANQGSEA in the germline V gene. CDR3 length: 12 amino acids. CDR3 region: CSAGGAKETQYF.